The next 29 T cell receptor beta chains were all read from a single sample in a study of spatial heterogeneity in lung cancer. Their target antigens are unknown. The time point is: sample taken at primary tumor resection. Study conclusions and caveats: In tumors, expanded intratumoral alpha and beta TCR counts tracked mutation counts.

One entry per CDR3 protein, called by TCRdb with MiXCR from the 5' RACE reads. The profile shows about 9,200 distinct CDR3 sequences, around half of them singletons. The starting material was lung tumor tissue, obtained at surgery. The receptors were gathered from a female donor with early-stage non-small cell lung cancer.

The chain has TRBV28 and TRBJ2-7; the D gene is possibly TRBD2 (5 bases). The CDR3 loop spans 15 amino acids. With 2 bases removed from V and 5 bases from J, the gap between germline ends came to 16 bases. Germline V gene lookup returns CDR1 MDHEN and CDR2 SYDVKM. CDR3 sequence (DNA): TGTGCCAGCAGTTTAATGCGGGTTCCAGCCCACGAGCAGTACTTC. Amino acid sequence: CASSLMRVPAHEQYF.

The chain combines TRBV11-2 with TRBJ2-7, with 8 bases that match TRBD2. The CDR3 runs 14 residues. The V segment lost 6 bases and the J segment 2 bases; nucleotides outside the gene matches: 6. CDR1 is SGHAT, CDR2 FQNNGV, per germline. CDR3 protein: CASRGRGGTYEQYF. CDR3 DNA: TGTGCCAGCAGAGGCCGCGGGGGGACCTACGAGCAGTACTTC.

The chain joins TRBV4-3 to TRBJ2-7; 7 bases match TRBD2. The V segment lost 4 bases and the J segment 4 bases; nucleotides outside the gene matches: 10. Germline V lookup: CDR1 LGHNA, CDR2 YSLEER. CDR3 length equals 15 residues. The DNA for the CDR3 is TGCGCCAGCAGCCGCGGGGCGGGAGCGGGGTACGAGCAGTACTTC. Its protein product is CASSRGAGAGYEQYF.

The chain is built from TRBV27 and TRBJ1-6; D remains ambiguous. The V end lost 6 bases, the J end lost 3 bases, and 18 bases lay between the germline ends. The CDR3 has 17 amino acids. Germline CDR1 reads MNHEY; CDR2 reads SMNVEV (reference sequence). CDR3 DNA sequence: TGTGCCAGCAGGCTCTCCGGCCTCACTGTCTATAATTCACCCCTCCACTTT. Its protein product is CASRLSGLTVYNSPLHF.

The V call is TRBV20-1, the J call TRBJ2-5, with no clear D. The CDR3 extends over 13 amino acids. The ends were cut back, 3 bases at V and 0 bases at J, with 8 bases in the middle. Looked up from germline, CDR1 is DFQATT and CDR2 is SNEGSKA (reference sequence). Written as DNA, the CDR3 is TGCAGTGCTAGGGGTCGATACCAAGAGACCCAGTACTTC. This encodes CSARGRYQETQYF.

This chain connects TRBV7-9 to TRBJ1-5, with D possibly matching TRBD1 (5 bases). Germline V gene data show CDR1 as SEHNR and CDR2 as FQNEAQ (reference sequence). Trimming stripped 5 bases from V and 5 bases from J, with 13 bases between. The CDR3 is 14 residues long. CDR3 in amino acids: CASSRGVGDQPQHF. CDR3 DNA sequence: TGTGCCAGCAGCAGAGGGGTTGGCGATCAGCCCCAGCATTTT.

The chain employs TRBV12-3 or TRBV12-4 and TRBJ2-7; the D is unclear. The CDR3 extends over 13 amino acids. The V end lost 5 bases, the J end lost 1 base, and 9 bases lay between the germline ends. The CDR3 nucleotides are TGTGCCAGCAGTCCCGGTCGGTCCTACGAGCAGTACTTC. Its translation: CASSPGRSYEQYF.

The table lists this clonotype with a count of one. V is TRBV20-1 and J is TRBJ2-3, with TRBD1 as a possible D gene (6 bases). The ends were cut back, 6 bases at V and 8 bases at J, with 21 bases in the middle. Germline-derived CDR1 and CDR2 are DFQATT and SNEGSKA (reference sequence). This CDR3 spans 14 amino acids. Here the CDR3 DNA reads TGCAGTGCCTTAGAACAGGGAATCGGTGGTACGCAGTATTTT. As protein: CSALEQGIGGTQYF.

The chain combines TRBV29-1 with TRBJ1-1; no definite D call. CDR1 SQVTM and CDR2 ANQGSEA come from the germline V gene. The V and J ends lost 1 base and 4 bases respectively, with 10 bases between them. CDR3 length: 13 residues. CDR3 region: CSVEVTVGTEAFF. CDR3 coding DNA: TGCAGCGTTGAAGTGACCGTCGGCACTGAAGCTTTCTTT.

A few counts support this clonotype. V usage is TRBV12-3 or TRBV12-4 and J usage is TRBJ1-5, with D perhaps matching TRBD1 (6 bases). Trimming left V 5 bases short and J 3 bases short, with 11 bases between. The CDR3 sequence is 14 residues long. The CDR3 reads CASSGGAPNQPQHF. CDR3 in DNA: TGTGCCAGCAGTGGGGGGGCGCCCAATCAGCCCCAGCATTTT.

This chain's CDR3 is CASSLDRGPDTQYF. DNA of the CDR3: TGTGCCAGCAGTTTAGACCGCGGGCCAGATACGCAGTATTTT. The V and J genes are TRBV12-3 or TRBV12-4 and TRBJ2-3, with a weak D call TRBD2 (5 bases). V was trimmed by 1 base and J by 4 bases, leaving 9 bases between them. CDR3 length: 14 residues.

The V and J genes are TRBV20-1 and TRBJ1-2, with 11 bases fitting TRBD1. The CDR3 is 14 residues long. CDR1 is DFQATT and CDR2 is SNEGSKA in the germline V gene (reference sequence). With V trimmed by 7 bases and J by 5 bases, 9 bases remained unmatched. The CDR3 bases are TGCAGTGGGAGAAGGACAGGGGGCGGATATGGCTACACCTTC. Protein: CSGRRTGGGYGYTF.

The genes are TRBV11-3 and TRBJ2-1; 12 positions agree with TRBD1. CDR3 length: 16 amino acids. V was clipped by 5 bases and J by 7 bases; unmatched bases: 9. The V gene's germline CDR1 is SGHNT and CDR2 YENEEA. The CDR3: CASSPPGTGGMNEQFF. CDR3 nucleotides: TGTGCCAGCAGCCCCCCCGGGACAGGGGGCATGAATGAGCAGTTCTTC.

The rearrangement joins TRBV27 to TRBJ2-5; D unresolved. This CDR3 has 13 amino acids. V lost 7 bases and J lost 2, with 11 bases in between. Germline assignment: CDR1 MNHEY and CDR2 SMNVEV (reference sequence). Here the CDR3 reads CASIPGLQETQYF. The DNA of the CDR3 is TGTGCCAGCATTCCGGGTCTACAAGAGACCCAGTACTTC.

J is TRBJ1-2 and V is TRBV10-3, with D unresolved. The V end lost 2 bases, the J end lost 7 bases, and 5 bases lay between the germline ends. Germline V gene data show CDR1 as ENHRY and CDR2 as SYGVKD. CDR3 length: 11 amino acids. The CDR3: CAISEGFGYTF. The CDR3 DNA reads TGTGCCATCAGTGAGGGTTTTGGCTACACCTTC.

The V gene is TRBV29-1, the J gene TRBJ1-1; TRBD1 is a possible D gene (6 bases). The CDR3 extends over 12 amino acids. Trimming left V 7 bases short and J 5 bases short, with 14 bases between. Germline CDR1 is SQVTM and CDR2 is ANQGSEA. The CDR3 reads CSATVRGTEAFF. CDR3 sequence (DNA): TGCAGCGCGACCGTTAGGGGGACTGAAGCTTTCTTT. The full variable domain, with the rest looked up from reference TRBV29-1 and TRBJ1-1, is SAVISQKPSRDICQRGTSLTIQCQVDSQVTMMFWYRQQPGQSLTLIATANQGSEATYESGFVIDKFPISRPNLTFSTLTVSNMSPEDSSIYLCSATVRGTEAFFGQGTRLTVV.

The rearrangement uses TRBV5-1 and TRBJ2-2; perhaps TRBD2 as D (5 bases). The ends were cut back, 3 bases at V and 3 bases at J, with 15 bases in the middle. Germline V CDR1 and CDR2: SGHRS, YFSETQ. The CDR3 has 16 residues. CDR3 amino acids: CASSSGPVRDTGELFF. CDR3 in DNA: TGCGCCAGCAGCTCCGGACCAGTGAGGGACACCGGGGAGCTGTTTTTT.

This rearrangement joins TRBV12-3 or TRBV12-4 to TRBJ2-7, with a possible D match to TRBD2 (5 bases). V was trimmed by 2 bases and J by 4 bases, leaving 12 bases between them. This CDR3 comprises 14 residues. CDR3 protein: CASSLKGRGYEQYF. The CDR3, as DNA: TGTGCCAGCAGTTTAAAGGGAAGAGGGTACGAGCAGTACTTC.

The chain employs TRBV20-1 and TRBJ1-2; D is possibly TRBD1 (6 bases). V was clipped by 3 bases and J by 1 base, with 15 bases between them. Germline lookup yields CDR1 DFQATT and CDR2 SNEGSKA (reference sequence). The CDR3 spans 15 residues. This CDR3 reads CSASSGAILNYGYTF. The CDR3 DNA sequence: TGCAGTGCTAGTTCAGGGGCGATACTTAACTATGGCTACACCTTC.

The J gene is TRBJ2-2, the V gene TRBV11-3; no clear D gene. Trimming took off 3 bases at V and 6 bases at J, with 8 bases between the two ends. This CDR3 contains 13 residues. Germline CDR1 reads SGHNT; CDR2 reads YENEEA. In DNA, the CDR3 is TGTGCCAGCAGCTTGGCCGTGGCCGGGGAGCTGTTTTTT. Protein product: CASSLAVAGELFF.

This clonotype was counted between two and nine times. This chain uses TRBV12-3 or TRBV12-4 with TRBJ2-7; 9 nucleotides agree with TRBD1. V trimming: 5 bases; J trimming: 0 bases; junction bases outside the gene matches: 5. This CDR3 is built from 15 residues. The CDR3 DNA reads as TGTGCCAGCAGTGGACAGGGGACCTTCTCCTACGAGCAGTACTTC. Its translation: CASSGQGTFSYEQYF.

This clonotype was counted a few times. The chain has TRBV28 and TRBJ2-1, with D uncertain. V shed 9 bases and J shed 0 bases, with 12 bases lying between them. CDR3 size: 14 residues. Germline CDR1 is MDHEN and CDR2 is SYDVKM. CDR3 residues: CASQKDDSYNEQFF. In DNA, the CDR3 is TGTGCCAGTCAAAAGGACGACTCCTACAATGAGCAGTTCTTC. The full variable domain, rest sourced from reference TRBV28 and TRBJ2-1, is DVKVTQSSRYLVKRTGEKVFLECVQDMDHENMFWYRQDPGLGLRLIYFSYDVKMKEKGDIPEGYSVSREKKERFSLILESASTNQTSMYLCASQKDDSYNEQFFGPGTRLTVL.

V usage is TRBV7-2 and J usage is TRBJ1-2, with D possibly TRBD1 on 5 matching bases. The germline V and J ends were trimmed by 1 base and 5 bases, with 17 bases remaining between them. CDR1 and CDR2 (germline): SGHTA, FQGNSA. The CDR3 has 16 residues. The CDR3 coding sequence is TGTGCCAGCAGCTTAGTAGTAGGGACCGGTGGGTATGGCTACACCTTC. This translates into CASSLVVGTGGYGYTF.

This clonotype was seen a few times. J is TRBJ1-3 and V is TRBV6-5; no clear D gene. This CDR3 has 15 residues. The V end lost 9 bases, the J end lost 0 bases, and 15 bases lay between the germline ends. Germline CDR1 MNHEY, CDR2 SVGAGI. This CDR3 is CASQRSGDSGNTIYF. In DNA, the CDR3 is TGTGCCAGTCAAAGGAGCGGGGACTCTGGAAACACCATATATTTT.

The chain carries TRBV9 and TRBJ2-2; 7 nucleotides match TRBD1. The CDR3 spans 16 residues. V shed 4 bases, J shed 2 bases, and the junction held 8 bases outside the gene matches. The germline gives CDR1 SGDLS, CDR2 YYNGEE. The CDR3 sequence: CASSPRAGGNTGELFF. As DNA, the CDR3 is TGTGCCAGCAGCCCCAGGGCAGGGGGTAACACCGGGGAGCTGTTTTTT. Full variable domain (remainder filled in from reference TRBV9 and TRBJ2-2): DSGVTQTPKHLITATGQRVTLRCSPRSGDLSVYWYQQSLDQGLQFLIQYYNGEERAKGNILERFSAQQFPDLHSELNLSSLELGDSALYFCASSPRAGGNTGELFFGEGSRLTVL.

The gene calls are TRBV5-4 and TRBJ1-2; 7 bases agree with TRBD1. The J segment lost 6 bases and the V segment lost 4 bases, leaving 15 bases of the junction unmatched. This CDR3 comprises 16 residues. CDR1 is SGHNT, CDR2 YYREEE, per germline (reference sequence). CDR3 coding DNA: TGTGCCAGCAGCATTACACAGGGGTATGGGAAGCATGGCTACACCTTC. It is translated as CASSITQGYGKHGYTF.

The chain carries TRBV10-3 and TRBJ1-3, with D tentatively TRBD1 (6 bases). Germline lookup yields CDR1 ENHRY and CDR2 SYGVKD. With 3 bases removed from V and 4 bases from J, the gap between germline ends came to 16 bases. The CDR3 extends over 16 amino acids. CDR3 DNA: TGTGCCATCAGTGAATACTCTGACAGGATCGGAAACACCATATATTTT. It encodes CAISEYSDRIGNTIYF.

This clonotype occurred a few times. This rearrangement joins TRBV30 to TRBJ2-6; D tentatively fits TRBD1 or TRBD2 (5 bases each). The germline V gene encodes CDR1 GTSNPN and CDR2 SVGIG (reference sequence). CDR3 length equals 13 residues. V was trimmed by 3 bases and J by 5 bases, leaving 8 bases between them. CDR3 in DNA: TGTGCCTGGAGGAGGGGATGGGCCAACGTCCTGACTTTC. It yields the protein CAWRRGWANVLTF.

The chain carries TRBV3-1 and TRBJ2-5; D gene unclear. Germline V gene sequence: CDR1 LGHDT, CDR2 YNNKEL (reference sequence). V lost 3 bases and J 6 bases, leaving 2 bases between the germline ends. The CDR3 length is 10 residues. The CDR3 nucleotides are TGTGCCAGCAGCCAGAAGACCCAGTACTTC. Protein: CASSQKTQYF.